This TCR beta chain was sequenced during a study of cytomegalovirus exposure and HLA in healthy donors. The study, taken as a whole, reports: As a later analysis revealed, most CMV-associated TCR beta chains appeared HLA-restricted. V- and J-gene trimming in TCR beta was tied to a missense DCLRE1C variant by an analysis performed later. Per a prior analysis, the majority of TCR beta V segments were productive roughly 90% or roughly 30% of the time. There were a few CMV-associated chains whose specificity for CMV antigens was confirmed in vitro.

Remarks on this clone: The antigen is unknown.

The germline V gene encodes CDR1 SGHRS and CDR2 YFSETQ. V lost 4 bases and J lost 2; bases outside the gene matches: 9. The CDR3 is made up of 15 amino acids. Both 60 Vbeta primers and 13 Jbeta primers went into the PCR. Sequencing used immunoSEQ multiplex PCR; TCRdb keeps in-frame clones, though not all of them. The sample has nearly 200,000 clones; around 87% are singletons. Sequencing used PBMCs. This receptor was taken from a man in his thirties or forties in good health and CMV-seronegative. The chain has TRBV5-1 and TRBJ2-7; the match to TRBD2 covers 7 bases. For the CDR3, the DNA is TGCGCCAGCAGCCGGGGGGATGTGGGGGCCTACGAGCAGTACTTC. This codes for CASSRGDVGAYEQYF.